Shown below are 29 T cell receptor beta chains from a single sample sequenced in a study of CD8 T cells in Susac syndrome. Reverse transcription used roughly 0.5 to 1 ug RNA and random hexamers. Each CDR3 protein is one row after TCRdb ran MiXCR on the immunoSEQ multiplex PCR reads. The sample lists under 95,000 distinct CDR3 sequences; around 95% were seen once. Input material: CD8+ T cells from PBMCs. Receptors were obtained from a human donor with Susac syndrome.

This rearrangement joins TRBV14 to TRBJ2-1; D perhaps matches TRBD1 (5 bases). In germline, CDR1 is SGHDN, CDR2 FVKESK. The CDR3 has 15 amino acids. V was clipped by 1 base and J by 0 bases, with 7 bases between them. CDR3 region: CASSQGQGSYNEQFF. DNA of the CDR3: TGTGCCAGCAGCCAAGGCCAGGGCTCCTACAATGAGCAGTTCTTC.

This clonotype was counted a single time. The chain couples TRBV9 to TRBJ2-1; D remains ambiguous. Germline CDR1 reads SGDLS; CDR2 reads YYNGEE. The CDR3 totals 15 residues. Trimming took off 3 bases at V and 6 bases at J, with 16 bases between the two ends. The CDR3 loop reads CASSAYLGPSNEQFF. CDR3 coding DNA: TGTGCCAGCAGCGCCTACCTAGGTCCCAGCAATGAGCAGTTCTTC.

This sequence joins TRBV27 and TRBJ2-6; the D gene is possibly TRBD2 (5 bases). CDR1 is MNHEY, CDR2 SMNVEV, per germline (reference sequence). This CDR3 contains 15 residues. The V and J ends lost 5 bases and 2 bases respectively, with 10 bases between them. The chain's CDR3 is CASSPLRAGANVLTF. The CDR3 coding sequence is TGTGCCAGCAGTCCGTTGAGGGCTGGGGCCAACGTCCTGACTTTC.

The chain employs TRBV27 and TRBJ1-1, with 8 bases matching TRBD1. Germline-derived CDR1 and CDR2 are MNHEY and SMNVEV (reference sequence). V lost 6 bases to trimming and J lost 7 bases; unmatched junction nucleotides: 7. There are 13 residues in the CDR3. As DNA, the CDR3 is TGTGCCAGCAGGGAGACAGGGGCACTTGAAGCTTTCTTT. This encodes CASRETGALEAFF.

CDR3 residues: CSAKRQGGEQYF. The CDR3 DNA sequence: TGCAGTGCTAAAAGACAGGGTGGCGAGCAGTACTTC. V and J are TRBV20-1 and TRBJ2-7; TRBD1 matches at 7 bases. The length of the CDR3 is 12 residues. J lost 6 bases, V lost 4 bases, and 6 bases had no gene match. CDR1 and CDR2 (germline): DFQATT, SNEGSKA (reference sequence).

V and J are TRBV20-1 and TRBJ2-3, with D possibly being TRBD1 or TRBD2 (5 bases each). CDR1 and CDR2 (germline): DFQATT, SNEGSKA (reference sequence). The CDR3 sequence is 15 residues long. V gave up 6 bases and J gave up 4 bases, with 20 bases separating them. The CDR3 region is CSAGSWERGADTQYF. CDR3 in DNA: TGCAGTGCGGGGTCGTGGGAGAGAGGGGCAGATACGCAGTATTTT.

In this sample, this clonotype turned up once. The chain joins TRBV7-2 to TRBJ2-1, with 13 bases that match TRBD2. V trimming: 4 bases; J trimming: 6 bases; junction bases outside the gene matches: 3. Germline CDR1 is SGHTA and CDR2 is FQGNSA. The CDR3 has 15 residues. In nucleotides, the CDR3 is TGTGCCAGCAGCTGGACTAGCGGGAGTGGCAATGAGCAGTTCTTC. Its translation: CASSWTSGSGNEQFF.

The count of this clonotype is one. This sequence joins TRBV7-9 and TRBJ2-1; possible D gene TRBD1, 6 bases. The CDR3 extends over 16 amino acids. The V gene's germline CDR1 is SEHNR and CDR2 FQNEAQ (reference sequence). Trimming took off 1 base at V and 1 base at J, with 11 bases between the two ends. CDR3 protein: CASSLVQGPSYNEQFF. The CDR3 nucleotides read TGTGCCAGCAGCTTAGTGCAGGGGCCGTCCTACAATGAGCAGTTCTTC. Full variable domain (missing parts from reference TRBV7-9 and TRBJ2-1): DTGVSQNPRHKITKRGQNVTFRCDPISEHNRLYWYRQTLGQGPEFLTYFQNEAQLEKSRLLSDRFSAERPKGSFSTLEIQRTEQGDSAMYLCASSLVQGPSYNEQFFGPGTRLTVL.

The chain combines TRBV30 with TRBJ2-2; D perhaps matches TRBD2 (6 bases). CDR1 is GTSNPN and CDR2 is SVGIG in the germline V gene (reference sequence). CDR3 size: 13 residues. Trimming pared 1 base from V and 5 bases from J, leaving 8 bases between. CDR3 residues: CAWSEGTTGELFF. The CDR3, as DNA: TGTGCCTGGAGTGAAGGGACTACCGGGGAGCTGTTTTTT.

The chain has TRBV2 and TRBJ1-5; TRBD1 agrees at 8 bases. With 9 bases clipped from V and 5 bases from J, the junction kept 6 bases outside the gene matches. This CDR3 is 13 amino acids long. Germline CDR1 reads SNHLY; CDR2 reads FYNNEI. This chain's CDR3 is CASSTGDDQPQHF. CDR3 in DNA: TGTGCCAGTTCGACAGGGGATGATCAGCCCCAGCATTTT. The entire variable domain, with the rest obtained from reference TRBV2 and TRBJ1-5, is as follows: EPEVTQTPSHQVTQMGQEVILRCVPISNHLYFYWYRQILGQKVEFLVSFYNNEISEKSEIFDDQFSVERPDGSNFTLKIRSTKLEDSAMYFCASSTGDDQPQHFGDGTRLSIL.

The J gene is TRBJ2-2, the V gene TRBV29-1; no firm D call. Germline-derived CDR1 and CDR2 are SQVTM and ANQGSEA. Trimming stripped 4 bases from V and 8 bases from J, with 8 bases between. This CDR3 is 11 amino acids long. CDR3 region: CSVAPKGELFF. The CDR3 DNA sequence: TGCAGCGTTGCCCCGAAGGGGGAGCTGTTTTTT.

This chain uses TRBV7-9 with TRBJ2-1; D gene uncertain. The CDR3 is 15 amino acids. Trimming pared 5 bases from V and 7 bases from J, leaving 18 bases between. Germline CDR1 reads SEHNR; CDR2 reads FQNEAQ (reference sequence). The CDR3 spells CASSVPGHLGNEQFF. CDR3 nucleotides: TGTGCCAGCAGCGTACCCGGGCACCTAGGTAATGAGCAGTTCTTC.

This rearrangement joins TRBV5-1 to TRBJ1-2; D uncertain. V shed 2 bases and J shed 6 bases, with 20 bases lying between them. CDR1 is SGHRS and CDR2 is YFSETQ in the germline V gene. The CDR3 runs 16 residues. The CDR3 loop reads CASSFLTQTGADGYTF. The CDR3 DNA follows: TGCGCCAGCAGCTTCCTTACCCAGACGGGCGCCGATGGCTACACCTTC.

The chain employs TRBV4-1 and TRBJ2-7; D is unclear. The germline V gene has CDR1 MGHRA and CDR2 YSYEKL. V was cut by 1 base and J by 1 base, with 11 bases left in between. The CDR3 extends over 15 amino acids. The CDR3 nucleotides read TGCGCCAGCAGCCAAGTGCGGTCAGCTTCCTACGAGCAGTACTTC. Translation: CASSQVRSASYEQYF.

The chain joins TRBV20-1 to TRBJ2-1; D ambiguous. CDR1 and CDR2 from the germline V gene are DFQATT and SNEGSKA (reference sequence). The germline V and J ends were trimmed by 7 bases and 4 bases, with 8 bases remaining between them. The CDR3 contains 11 residues. The DNA for the CDR3 is TGCAGTGGCGACTCGTACAATGAGCAGTTCTTC. Its translation: CSGDSYNEQFF.

The CDR3 region is CAISLTPSQETQYF. For the CDR3, the DNA is TGTGCCATCAGCTTGACACCCTCTCAAGAGACCCAGTACTTC. The chain employs TRBV10-3 and TRBJ2-5, with D hard to call. Trimming shortened V by 6 bases and J by 2 bases, and 13 bases separated the two germline ends. Germline assignment: CDR1 ENHRY and CDR2 SYGVKD. The CDR3 is made up of 14 amino acids.

The rearrangement links TRBV4-3 to TRBJ1-1, with D uncertain. CDR1 and CDR2 (germline): LGHNA, YSLEER. This CDR3 has 13 amino acids. The germline V and J ends were trimmed by 0 bases and 1 base, with 3 bases remaining between them. CDR3 nucleotide sequence: TGCGCCAGCAGCCAAGACAAGAACACTGAAGCTTTCTTT. Translated: CASSQDKNTEAFF.

The chain is built from TRBV20-1 and TRBJ2-7; perhaps TRBD1 as D (5 bases). CDR3 length: 16 amino acids. The germline V gene has CDR1 DFQATT and CDR2 SNEGSKA (reference sequence). V gave up 3 bases and J gave up 1 base, with 19 bases separating them. CDR3 nucleotide sequence: TGCAGTGCTAGCCCTCGTCTTCTTCAGGGTTCCTACGAGCAGTACTTC. Encoded protein: CSASPRLLQGSYEQYF.

The V and J genes are TRBV2 and TRBJ2-1, with 12 nucleotides matching TRBD2. There are 15 residues in the CDR3. V dropped 6 bases and J dropped 6; count of bases not matched to a gene: 6. Germline V gene lookup returns CDR1 SNHLY and CDR2 FYNNEI. The CDR3: CASRDLAGGLNEQFF. For the CDR3, the DNA is TGTGCCAGCAGAGATCTAGCGGGAGGGCTCAATGAGCAGTTCTTC.

The CDR3 coding sequence is TGCGCCAGCAGCCACGCAGGGGGGTACGAGCAGTACTTC. This sequence encodes CASSHAGGYEQYF. The genes are TRBV4-1 and TRBJ2-7, with D possibly matching TRBD1 (7 bases). Trimming stripped 3 bases from V and 4 bases from J, with 10 bases between. Germline V gene sequence: CDR1 MGHRA, CDR2 YSYEKL. The CDR3 runs 13 residues.

The chain recombines TRBV7-8 with TRBJ2-6, with 9 bases identical to TRBD2. After removal of 0 bases from V and 2 bases from J, the junction contained 2 bases not matched to a gene. The CDR3 extends over 17 amino acids. Germline V lookup: CDR1 SGHVS, CDR2 FQNEAQ. DNA of the CDR3: TGTGCCAGCAGCTTAGCCCGCGGGGGGGCTGGGGCCAACGTCCTGACTTTC. It specifies CASSLARGGAGANVLTF.

The chain employs TRBV27 and TRBJ2-7; 9 positions match TRBD2. The CDR3 loop spans 15 amino acids. V was pared by 7 bases and J by 2 bases, with 9 bases of the junction left unmatched. CDR1 is MNHEY and CDR2 is SMNVEV in the germline V gene (reference sequence). CDR3 DNA sequence: TGTGCCAGCATCCAATGGGTAGCGGGAGCCTACGAGCAGTACTTC. Protein product: CASIQWVAGAYEQYF.

J is TRBJ2-1 and V is TRBV14, with D hard to call. V lost 1 base, J lost 0 bases, and 13 bases lay in between. The CDR3 extends over 17 amino acids. The germline V gene has CDR1 SGHDN and CDR2 FVKESK. The CDR3 protein is CASSQVGQEYSYNEQFF. In nucleotides, the CDR3 is TGTGCCAGCAGCCAAGTCGGCCAGGAATACTCCTACAATGAGCAGTTCTTC.

V and J are TRBV29-1 and TRBJ2-1; D uncertain. Trimming left V 8 bases short and J 6 bases short, with 8 bases between. Germline values: CDR1 SQVTM, CDR2 ANQGSEA. The CDR3 loop spans 10 amino acids. The CDR3 here is CSSRSNEQFF. The CDR3 DNA sequence: TGCAGCTCGCGCTCCAATGAGCAGTTCTTC.

This chain uses TRBV12-3 or TRBV12-4 with TRBJ2-1; D not certain. With 3 bases removed from V and 6 bases from J, the gap between germline ends came to 15 bases. The CDR3 covers 15 residues. CDR3 residues: CASSFSLTLGNEQFF. The CDR3 DNA sequence: TGTGCCAGCAGTTTTTCTCTAACCCTGGGCAATGAGCAGTTCTTC.

This sequence joins TRBV7-2 and TRBJ2-5; D gene uncertain. Germline lookup yields CDR1 SGHTA and CDR2 FQGNSA. Trimming took 4 bases from V and 5 from J, leaving 5 bases between them. This CDR3 region has 11 residues. The CDR3 is CASSSVETQYF. The CDR3 DNA sequence: TGTGCCAGCAGCTCGGTGGAGACCCAGTACTTC. The full variable domain, completed using reference TRBV7-2 and TRBJ2-5, is GAGVSQSPSNKVTEKGKDVELRCDPISGHTALYWYRQSLGQGLEFLIYFQGNSAPDKSGLPSDRFSAERTGGSVSTLTIQRTQQEDSAVYLCASSSVETQYFGPGTRLLVL.

The chain couples TRBV28 to TRBJ1-5, with D maybe TRBD1 (5 bases). Trimming shortened V by 3 bases and J by 14 bases, and 11 bases separated the two germline ends. CDR1 is MDHEN, CDR2 SYDVKM, per germline. This CDR3 has 11 residues. The CDR3 DNA follows: TGTGCCAGCAGTTTGATAGGACACAAGCATTTT. This translates into CASSLIGHKHF.

The V and J genes are TRBV27 and TRBJ2-1; D not resolved. The CDR3 sequence is 13 residues long. V gave up 1 base and J gave up 4 bases, with 5 bases separating them. In germline, CDR1 is MNHEY, CDR2 SMNVEV (reference sequence). DNA for the CDR3: TGTGCCAGCAGTTTATACGAATACAATGAGCAGTTCTTC. It yields the protein CASSLYEYNEQFF.

The gene calls are TRBV5-6 and TRBJ1-1; D gene uncertain. The ends were cut back, 2 bases at V and 4 bases at J, with 6 bases in the middle. Germline V gene sequence: CDR1 SGHDT, CDR2 YYEEEE. This CDR3 has 12 residues. CDR3 DNA: TGTGCCAGCAGCTTTAAGAGCACTGAAGCTTTCTTT. It specifies CASSFKSTEAFF.